A selection of T cell receptor beta chains follows, all from one sample in a study of early T cells in non-severe SARS-CoV-2 infection. TCRdb passed the 5' RACE reads through MiXCR, listing each CDR3 protein once. The table lists approximately 26,000 distinct CDR3 sequences, about 4% of them singletons. What was sequenced was whole blood. The source is an adult who was a healthcare worker with PCR-confirmed SARS-CoV-2 infection or an uninfected control (not recorded which). CDR3s include the opening cysteine and the closing phenylalanine or tryptophan. A D gene is named only where the DNA matches it firmly. Size is stated for part of the rows, as once, few or many counts, or as a class when the clone is expanded.

j_gene: TRBJ2-1; abundance: many; d_gene: -; v_gene: TRBV7-3; CDR3aa: CASSPGGPPNEQFF; CDR3nt: TGTGCCAGCAGCCCCGGCGGCCCTCCCAATGAGCAGTTCTTC
j_gene: TRBJ2-7; abundance: -; d_gene: -; v_gene: TRBV5-5; CDR3aa: CASSLGTPSRENEQYF; CDR3nt: TGTGCCAGCAGCTTAGGGACGCCGAGTCGGGAGAACGAGCAGTACTTC
j_gene: TRBJ1-2; abundance: -; d_gene: -; v_gene: TRBV3-1; CDR3aa: CASSQGRMNYGYTF; CDR3nt: TGTGCCAGCAGCCAAGGTCGGATGAACTATGGCTACACCTTC
j_gene: TRBJ2-7; abundance: many; d_gene: TRBD2; v_gene: TRBV20-1; CDR3aa: CSADPRRSGRNEQYF; CDR3nt: TGCAGTGCAGACCCTCGAAGGAGCGGGAGGAACGAGCAGTACTTC
j_gene: TRBJ2-7; abundance: many; d_gene: TRBD2; v_gene: TRBV29-1; CDR3aa: CSVGLAGRVGYEQYF; CDR3nt: TGCAGCGTGGGACTAGCGGGAAGGGTCGGCTACGAGCAGTACTTC
j_gene: TRBJ2-1; abundance: few; d_gene: TRBD2; v_gene: TRBV30; CDR3aa: CAWSPWREDNEQFF; CDR3nt: TGTGCCTGGAGCCCGTGGCGGGAGGACAATGAGCAGTTCTTC
j_gene: TRBJ2-6; abundance: many; d_gene: -; v_gene: TRBV27; CDR3aa: CASSLSAGANVLTF; CDR3nt: TGTGCCAGCAGTTTATCGGCTGGGGCCAACGTCCTGACTTTC
j_gene: TRBJ2-7; abundance: many; d_gene: -; v_gene: TRBV12-3/TRBV12-4; CDR3aa: CASSLIAYEQYF; CDR3nt: TGTGCCAGCAGTTTAATTGCCTACGAGCAGTACTTC
j_gene: TRBJ1-3; abundance: many; d_gene: TRBD1; v_gene: TRBV28; CDR3aa: CASNEQSGQGATIYF; CDR3nt: TGTGCCAGCAACGAACAGTCGGGACAGGGGGCTACCATATATTTT
j_gene: TRBJ2-2; abundance: -; d_gene: -; v_gene: TRBV20-1; CDR3aa: CSATGSATGELFF; CDR3nt: TGCAGTGCTACGGGGAGTGCTACCGGGGAGCTGTTTTTT
j_gene: TRBJ2-1; abundance: many; d_gene: -; v_gene: TRBV29-1; CDR3aa: CSVEGTGSFWEQFF; CDR3nt: TGCAGCGTTGAAGGAACAGGGAGCTTTTGGGAGCAGTTCTTC
j_gene: TRBJ1-3; abundance: many; d_gene: -; v_gene: TRBV6-2/TRBV6-3; CDR3aa: CASRPGGSGNTIYF; CDR3nt: TGTGCCAGCAGACCAGGAGGATCTGGAAACACCATATATTTT
j_gene: TRBJ2-7; abundance: -; d_gene: TRBD2; v_gene: TRBV20-1; CDR3aa: CSVREGFLPEQYF; CDR3nt: TGCAGTGTTAGGGAGGGCTTTCTACCCGAGCAGTACTTC
j_gene: TRBJ2-1; abundance: many; d_gene: -; v_gene: TRBV7-2; CDR3aa: CASSLLNEQFF; CDR3nt: TGTGCCAGCAGCCTCCTCAATGAGCAGTTCTTC
j_gene: TRBJ2-7; abundance: many; d_gene: -; v_gene: TRBV28; CDR3aa: CASSLGLREQYF; CDR3nt: TGTGCCAGCAGTTTAGGACTCCGGGAGCAGTACTTC
j_gene: TRBJ1-5; abundance: many; d_gene: -; v_gene: TRBV2; CDR3aa: CASSEQGQPQHF; CDR3nt: TGTGCCAGCAGTGAGCAGGGTCAGCCCCAGCATTTT
j_gene: TRBJ1-1; abundance: few; d_gene: -; v_gene: TRBV7-2; CDR3aa: CASSPSVGTEAFF; CDR3nt: TGTGCCAGCAGCCCCTCCGTAGGCACTGAAGCTTTCTTT
j_gene: TRBJ1-2; abundance: many; d_gene: -; v_gene: TRBV11-1; CDR3aa: CASQRGNNGYTF; CDR3nt: TGTGCCAGCCAGCGAGGGAACAATGGCTACACCTTC
j_gene: TRBJ2-1; abundance: few; d_gene: TRBD2; v_gene: TRBV4-2; CDR3aa: CASSLGLADYNEQFF; CDR3nt: TGTGCCAGCAGCCTTGGACTAGCGGACTACAATGAGCAGTTCTTC
j_gene: TRBJ2-5; abundance: many; d_gene: -; v_gene: TRBV4-2; CDR3aa: CASSQRGFGETQYF; CDR3nt: TGTGCCAGCAGCCAGAGGGGGTTTGGAGAGACCCAGTACTTC
j_gene: TRBJ1-1; abundance: many; d_gene: TRBD1; v_gene: TRBV18; CDR3aa: CASSKLDRGLNTEAFF; CDR3nt: TGTGCCAGCTCTAAACTTGACAGGGGATTGAACACTGAAGCTTTCTTT
j_gene: TRBJ2-1; abundance: many; d_gene: -; v_gene: TRBV19; CDR3aa: CASKVVLREGEQFF; CDR3nt: TGTGCCAGTAAAGTCGTTTTACGGGAAGGTGAGCAGTTCTTC
j_gene: TRBJ2-7; abundance: many; d_gene: TRBD1; v_gene: TRBV28; CDR3aa: CANAGQAFYEQYF; CDR3nt: TGTGCCAACGCCGGACAGGCCTTCTACGAGCAGTACTTC
j_gene: TRBJ2-1; abundance: many; d_gene: TRBD2; v_gene: TRBV7-6; CDR3aa: CASSLAGAGFEQFF; CDR3nt: TGTGCCAGCAGCTTAGCAGGAGCGGGATTTGAGCAGTTCTTC
j_gene: TRBJ2-7; abundance: many; d_gene: TRBD2; v_gene: TRBV7-2; CDR3aa: CASSLGLAGTYEQYF; CDR3nt: TGTGCCAGCAGCTTAGGACTAGCGGGGACATACGAGCAGTACTTC
j_gene: TRBJ2-2; abundance: few; d_gene: -; v_gene: TRBV14; CDR3aa: CASSRQAPGTGELFF; CDR3nt: TGTGCCAGCAGTCGACAGGCCCCCGGCACCGGGGAGCTGTTTTTT
j_gene: TRBJ2-1; abundance: -; d_gene: -; v_gene: TRBV2; CDR3aa: CASSVSGPSYNEQFF; CDR3nt: TGTGCCAGCAGCGTTAGCGGACCTTCCTACAATGAGCAGTTCTTC
j_gene: TRBJ2-1; abundance: many; d_gene: TRBD2; v_gene: TRBV5-1; CDR3aa: CASSLVPSGGYNEQFF; CDR3nt: TGCGCCAGCAGCTTGGTCCCTAGCGGGGGGTACAATGAGCAGTTCTTC
j_gene: TRBJ2-1; abundance: -; d_gene: -; v_gene: TRBV3-1; CDR3aa: CASSHPVVQIDEQFF; CDR3nt: TGTGCCAGCAGCCATCCGGTAGTACAGATCGATGAGCAGTTCTTC
j_gene: TRBJ2-1; abundance: many; d_gene: -; v_gene: TRBV14; CDR3aa: CASSQPRNTYNEQFF; CDR3nt: TGTGCCAGCAGCCAACCACGGAACACCTACAATGAGCAGTTCTTC
j_gene: TRBJ2-5; abundance: many; d_gene: -; v_gene: TRBV20-1; CDR3aa: CSARDVGQRETQYF; CDR3nt: TGCAGTGCTAGAGATGTCGGGCAGAGAGAGACCCAGTACTTC
j_gene: TRBJ2-1; abundance: many; d_gene: -; v_gene: TRBV27; CDR3aa: CASSLRQTSYNEQFF; CDR3nt: TGTGCCAGCAGTTTAAGGCAGACCTCCTACAATGAGCAGTTCTTC
j_gene: TRBJ2-2; abundance: many; d_gene: -; v_gene: TRBV7-6; CDR3aa: CAIEGKSNTGELFF; CDR3nt: TGTGCTATCGAGGGCAAATCGAACACCGGGGAGCTGTTTTTT
j_gene: TRBJ1-4; abundance: many; d_gene: -; v_gene: TRBV5-1; CDR3aa: CASSLSRANEKLFF; CDR3nt: TGCGCCAGCAGCTTGAGTAGGGCGAATGAAAAACTGTTTTTT
j_gene: TRBJ2-5; abundance: many; d_gene: -; v_gene: TRBV28; CDR3aa: CASKGHQQETQYF; CDR3nt: TGTGCCAGCAAGGGACACCAACAAGAGACCCAGTACTTC
j_gene: TRBJ2-6; abundance: many; d_gene: TRBD2; v_gene: TRBV20-1; CDR3aa: CSATVLAGVGLRGANVLTF; CDR3nt: TGCAGTGCTACCGTACTAGCGGGAGTAGGACTTCGTGGGGCCAACGTCCTGACTTTC
j_gene: TRBJ2-1; abundance: few; d_gene: TRBD1; v_gene: TRBV5-4; CDR3aa: CASSLVGQREQFF; CDR3nt: TGTGCCAGCAGCTTGGTGGGACAGCGTGAGCAGTTCTTC
j_gene: TRBJ1-5; abundance: -; d_gene: -; v_gene: TRBV28; CDR3aa: CASSFTAHLSNQPQHF; CDR3nt: TGTGCCAGCAGTTTTACGGCCCATTTGAGCAATCAGCCCCAGCATTTT
j_gene: TRBJ2-3; abundance: many; d_gene: TRBD2; v_gene: TRBV10-1; CDR3aa: CASSASGTRTDTQYF; CDR3nt: TGCGCCAGCAGTGCTAGCGGGACTCGCACAGATACGCAGTATTTT
j_gene: TRBJ1-1; abundance: many; d_gene: TRBD1; v_gene: TRBV7-2; CDR3aa: CASSSSPPGQANWFSF; CDR3nt: TGTGCCAGCAGTTCCTCCCCACCGGGACAGGCAAATTGGTTTTCGTTT
j_gene: TRBJ2-3; abundance: -; d_gene: TRBD1; v_gene: TRBV28; CDR3aa: CASSRDRGPIGDTQYF; CDR3nt: TGTGCCAGCAGTAGGGACAGGGGCCCGATTGGAGATACGCAGTATTTT
j_gene: TRBJ2-3; abundance: many; d_gene: -; v_gene: TRBV20-1; CDR3aa: CSAREASESAIDTQYF; CDR3nt: TGCAGTGCTAGAGAGGCTAGTGAATCGGCGATAGATACGCAGTATTTT
j_gene: TRBJ2-3; abundance: many; d_gene: TRBD1; v_gene: TRBV14; CDR3aa: CASSPGQGRDTDTQYF; CDR3nt: TGTGCCAGCAGCCCCGGACAGGGCCGGGACACAGATACGCAGTATTTT
j_gene: TRBJ2-2; abundance: few; d_gene: -; v_gene: TRBV24-1; CDR3aa: CATTPSRGEKHTGELFF; CDR3nt: TGTGCCACCACCCCCTCTCGGGGAGAAAAGCACACCGGGGAGCTGTTTTTT
j_gene: TRBJ1-1; abundance: many; d_gene: -; v_gene: TRBV5-4; CDR3aa: CASSQGGRGNTEAFF; CDR3nt: TGTGCCAGTAGCCAAGGGGGTCGCGGGAACACTGAAGCTTTCTTT
j_gene: TRBJ2-2; abundance: many; d_gene: -; v_gene: TRBV13; CDR3aa: CASSLMGFGELFF; CDR3nt: TGTGCCAGCAGCTTAATGGGGTTCGGGGAGCTGTTTTTT
j_gene: TRBJ1-1; abundance: few; d_gene: TRBD1; v_gene: TRBV12-5; CDR3aa: CASGLPGGGTTEAFF; CDR3nt: TGTGCTAGTGGTTTGCCAGGGGGGGGAACCACTGAAGCTTTCTTT